This T cell receptor (beta chain) was retrieved from a study of blood T cells in healthy people across ages. Study-level results: Versus aged donors, long-lived donors had higher diversity and more naive CD4+ cells.

CDR1 MDHEN and CDR2 SYDVKM come from the germline V gene. The CDR3 runs to 15 residues. V was clipped by 5 bases and J by 4 bases, with 14 bases between them. This clonotype was detected a few times. Its cognate antigen is unknown. A J-beta primer mix and a sample-barcoded 5' primer were used in a second PCR of about 6 to 12 cycles. The authors tagged each cDNA molecule using a template-switch adaptor with 12 random nucleotides. Every sample produced at least 3 million CDR3-containing paired-end reads. TCRdb fed the 5' RACE reads into MiXCR, producing one record per CDR3 protein. The profile shows about 1.8 million distinct CDR3 sequences, just under 50% of them singletons.

The chain is built from TRBV28 and TRBJ2-2, with a possible D match to TRBD2 (6 bases). The TCR was taken from a woman aged 40 to 55 in good health. The sample comprised blood. Here the CDR3 reads CASSPLRRGTGELFF. The CDR3, as DNA: TGTGCCAGCAGTCCCCTCCGGAGGGGCACCGGGGAGCTGTTTTTT.